This TCR beta chain was profiled in a study of response to subunit inactivated influenza vaccine. Study-level points and caveats: Few new T cells, the authors suggested, are recruited by each seasonal influenza vaccination.

A single record per CDR3 protein comes from TCRdb applying MiXCR to the RT-PCR reads. The sample lists about 700,000 distinct CDR3 sequences, around 15% seen once, with about 7.6% in the top ten. This clonotype was found a few times. Its antigen is not identified. The germline CDR1 and CDR2 sequences are SQVTM and ANQGSEA. V lost 7 bases, J lost 3 bases, and 9 bases lay in between. The CDR3 sequence is 12 residues long. V and J are TRBV29-1 and TRBJ2-2; weak D call: TRBD1 (7 bases). The receptor comes from a man in his fifties or sixties who received an inactivated influenza vaccine. Specimen: PBMCs from blood, collected less than 15 days before vaccination. The CDR3 region has the DNA TGCAGCGCCAGGGGGGACACCGGGGAGCTGTTTTTT. Translating gives CSARGDTGELFF.